This T cell receptor (beta chain) was captured by sequencing in a study of T cells in Graves' hyperthyroidism and ophthalmopathy (dated by TCRdb to about 2019). Study-wide context: Peripheral blood samples were taken at the time of initial diagnosis, prior to any treatment. TCR V-J signatures able to tell the groups apart were searched for in a discovery cohort of 100 patients, of whom more than 40 had Graves' ophthalmopathy and roughly 58 had stable Graves' hyperthyroidism. Prospective prediction of ophthalmopathy was tested in an independent validation cohort consisting of 18 to 20 hyperthyroidism patients and some 17 patients who later progressed to ophthalmopathy. The roughly 94 discovery patients were randomly divided into training and test sets at a 7:3 ratio. In several Graves' hyperthyroidism patients, the study also compared T-cell repertoires from thyroid tissue with T-cell repertoires from blood. After blood sampling, hyperthyroidism patients were treated with methimazole at a starting dose of 30 mg daily, and ophthalmopathy patients were treated with high-dose intravenous methylprednisolone. The paper reports TCR Vbeta CDR3 sequencing of some 140 peripheral blood samples: under 45 ophthalmopathy, under 85 hyperthyroidism and around 17 progressor patients.

The TCR beta CDR3 regions were amplified from the RNA transcripts. The TCR CDR3 was subjected to a first round of RT-PCR using the HTBI primer set and the Qiagen OneStep RT-PCR kit. The libraries were constructed in a second round of multiplex PCR and then size-selected and purified. Libraries were sequenced paired-end with 100 bp reads on an Illumina HiSeq2000. In the source study's methods: SOAPnuke was used to process the raw data, throwing out any read that contained adapters or uncalled bases, had a mean Phred below 15, or lacked an exact constant-primer or identifier match. High-quality paired reads were merged with COPE v1.2.5, and unique nucleotide sequences were defined as clonotypes. MiTCR v1.1 was used to align the clonotypes against IMGT TRBV, TRBD and TRBJ reference segments. Only V-J combinations with frequency above 0.0001, covering 98% to 99.2% of repertoires, were analysed. A TCS score was defined as the ratio between F50 (clonal expansion) and ExV (chaos), using BLOSUM62-based TCRdist between CDR3 peptides within each V-J. Welch's t-statistics and random forest reduced several hundred V-J features to roughly 13, which were used in a naive Bayes classifier (R e1071). TCRdb cleaned the public reads at Q25 with fastp, built clones with MiXCR and kept in-frame beta chains. Rows with one shared CDR3 protein collapse into an entry with the most common genes and DNA. The V and J calls and clone size come from TCRdb's table, not from the authors' own analysis. Within this sample are approximately 300,000 distinct CDR3 sequences, with more than 15% of them counted one time only. The top ten hold about 51% of the sample.

The full study reports these points: In cross-validation, a model built on a 13 V-J signature told ophthalmopathy apart from stable hyperthyroidism with 85% to 90% sensitivity and about 81% specificity, and in testing the same model reached 80%/75%. In validation, progression to ophthalmopathy was predicted by the model with 70.59% sensitivity and roughly 72% specificity, a median of around 5.9 months before onset. No statistical method was used to set the sample size in advance, and investigators knew the group allocation. Most expanded thyroid clonotypes (frequency above 0.001) were also found in blood, which suggests that blood repertoires may mirror thyroid immune responses.

Ophthalmopathy patients had moderately to severely active disease, Clinical Activity Score of at least 3, NOSPECS grade of at least 4, and duration under 3 months. Patients with uncontrolled infections, other autoimmune diseases, pregnancy or lactation were excluded. Clinical symptoms, serum thyroxine and TRAb, thyroid ultrasound, and orbital computed tomography formed the basis for the diagnoses. PBMCs were separated from 10 ml of fresh peripheral blood using Ficoll-Paque density gradient centrifugation. Total RNA was extracted with Trizol reagent, and quality was checked on an Agilent 2100 Bioanalyzer. CDR1 and CDR2 (SNHLY, FYNNEI) derive from the germline V gene. The V and J ends are trimmed by 7 bases and 3 bases, leaving 18 bases between them. From cysteine to phenylalanine, the CDR3 is 15 amino acids long. Of the read, only the CDR3 DNA is kept; its 45 bases are in frame from base 1. This clonotype has ten or more counts. Its antigen is currently not known. Base qualities were left out, and no much larger clone turns up one base away.

The sequence was collected from a woman in her sixties with Graves' ophthalmopathy. The chain couples TRBV2 to TRBJ2-5; the D gene is possibly TRBD1, with 6 bases matching. The sequenced material came from blood. The CDR3 here reads CASKRDTPQEETQYF. Read as DNA, the sequence is TGTGCCAGCAAGAGGGACACCCCCCAGGAAGAGACCCAGTACTTC.